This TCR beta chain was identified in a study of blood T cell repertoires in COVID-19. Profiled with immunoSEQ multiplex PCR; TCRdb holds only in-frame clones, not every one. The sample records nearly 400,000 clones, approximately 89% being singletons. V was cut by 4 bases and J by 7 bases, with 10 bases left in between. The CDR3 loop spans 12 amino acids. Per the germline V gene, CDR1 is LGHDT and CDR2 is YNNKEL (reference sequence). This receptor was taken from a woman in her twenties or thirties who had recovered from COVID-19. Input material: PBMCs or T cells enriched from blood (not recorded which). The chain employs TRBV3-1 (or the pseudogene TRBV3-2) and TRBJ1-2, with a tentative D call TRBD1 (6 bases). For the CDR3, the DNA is TGTGCCAGCAGCCTTGGACAGACTGGCTACACCTTC. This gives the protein CASSLGQTGYTF.